A single count supports the clone carrying this TCR beta chain. Produced via immunoSEQ multiplex PCR; TCRdb's table is partial and in-frame only. The data hold about 89,000 clones, with over 75% observed a single time. The study sampled blood at baseline, cycle 4 day 1, and cycle 7 day 1. This record belongs to a study of OX40 agonist ivuxolimab in advanced cancers. CDR3 length: 17 residues. J is TRBJ1-1 and V is TRBV21-1; the DNA was not compared with TRBD1, the D call given in the table. TRBV21-1 is classified as a pseudogene. The sequence came from an adult with an advanced solid tumor such as melanoma, head and neck, liver or kidney cancer. The sequenced sample was CD4+ or CD8+ T cells sorted from blood, obtained in a trial of the OX40 agonist ivuxolimab. The CDR3 sequence: CASSKGPCIFPGTEAFF. The CDR3 DNA reads TGTGCCAGCAGCAAGGGCCCTTGTATCTTTCCTGGGACTGAAGCTTTCTTT.